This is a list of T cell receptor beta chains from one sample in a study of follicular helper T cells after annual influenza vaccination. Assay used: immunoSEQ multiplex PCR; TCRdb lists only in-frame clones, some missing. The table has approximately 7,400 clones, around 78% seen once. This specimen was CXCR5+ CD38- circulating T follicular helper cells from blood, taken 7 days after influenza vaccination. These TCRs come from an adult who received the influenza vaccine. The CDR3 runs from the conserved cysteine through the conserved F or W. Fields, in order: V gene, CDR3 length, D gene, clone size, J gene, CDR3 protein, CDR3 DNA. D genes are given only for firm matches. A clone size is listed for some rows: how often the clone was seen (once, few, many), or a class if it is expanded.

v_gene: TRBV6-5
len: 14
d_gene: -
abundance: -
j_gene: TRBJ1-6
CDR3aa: CASRKGQYNSPLHF
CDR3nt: TGTGCCAGCAGGAAAGGACAGTATAATTCACCCCTCCACTTT

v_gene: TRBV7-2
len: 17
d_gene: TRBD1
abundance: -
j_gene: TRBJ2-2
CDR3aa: CASSLGSRTGGTGELFF
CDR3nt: TGTGCCAGCAGCTTAGGGTCGAGGACAGGGGGCACCGGGGAGCTGTTTTTT

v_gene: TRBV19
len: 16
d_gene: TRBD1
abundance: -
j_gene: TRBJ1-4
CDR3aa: CALNKRGQGSNEKLFF
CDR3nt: TGTGCCCTCAACAAACGGGGACAGGGGAGTAATGAAAAACTGTTTTTT

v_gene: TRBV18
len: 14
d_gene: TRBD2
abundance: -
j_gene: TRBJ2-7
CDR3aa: CASSRGGTPYEQYF
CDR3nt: TGTGCCAGCTCTCGGGGGGGGACCCCCTACGAGCAGTACTTC

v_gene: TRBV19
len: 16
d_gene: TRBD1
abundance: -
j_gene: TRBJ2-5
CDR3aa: CASSTSRTGEKETQYF
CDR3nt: TGTGCCAGTAGTACCTCTCGGACAGGGGAAAAAGAGACCCAGTACTTC

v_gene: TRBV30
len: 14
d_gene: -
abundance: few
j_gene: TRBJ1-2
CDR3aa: CAWSVQSGAYGYTF
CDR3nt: TGTGCCTGGAGTGTACAGTCAGGGGCCTATGGCTACACCTTC

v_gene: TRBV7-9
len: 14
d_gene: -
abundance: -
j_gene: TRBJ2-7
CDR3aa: CASSLAPENYEQYF
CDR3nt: TGTGCCAGCAGCTTAGCGCCCGAGAACTACGAGCAGTACTTC

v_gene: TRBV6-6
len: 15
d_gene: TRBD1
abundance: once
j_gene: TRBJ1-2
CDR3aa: CASKTGQDPFYGYTF
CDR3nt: TGTGCCAGCAAAACGGGACAGGACCCTTTCTATGGCTACACCTTC

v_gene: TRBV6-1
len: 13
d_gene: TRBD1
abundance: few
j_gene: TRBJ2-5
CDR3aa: CASRDRGGETQYF
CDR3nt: TGTGCCAGCAGGGACAGGGGGGGAGAGACCCAGTACTTC

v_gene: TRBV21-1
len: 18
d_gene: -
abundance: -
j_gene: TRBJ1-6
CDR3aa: CASSKASRGFSYNSPLHF
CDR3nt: TGTGCCAGCAGCAAAGCGTCGAGGGGTTTCTCCTATAATTCACCCCTCCACTTT

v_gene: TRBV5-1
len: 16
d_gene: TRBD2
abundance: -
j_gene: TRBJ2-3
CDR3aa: CASSRSSGGQGDTQYF
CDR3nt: TGCGCCAGCAGCCGCTCTAGCGGGGGCCAAGGGGATACGCAGTATTTT

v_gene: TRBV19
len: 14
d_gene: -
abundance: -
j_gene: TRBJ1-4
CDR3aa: CASSPGKGSEKLFF
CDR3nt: TGTGCCAGTAGCCCCGGGAAGGGAAGTGAAAAACTGTTTTTT

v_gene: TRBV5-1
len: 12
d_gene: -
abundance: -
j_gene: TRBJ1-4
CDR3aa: CASSLYGEKLFF
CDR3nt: TGCGCCAGCAGCTTGTATGGGGAAAAACTGTTTTTT

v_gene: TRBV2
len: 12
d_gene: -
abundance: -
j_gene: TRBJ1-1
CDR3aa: CASTRADTEAFF
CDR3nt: TGTGCCAGCACAAGAGCAGACACTGAAGCTTTCTTT

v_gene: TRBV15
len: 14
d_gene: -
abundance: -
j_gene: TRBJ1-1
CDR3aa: CATSRDKLGTEAFF
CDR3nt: TGTGCCACCAGCAGAGATAAGTTGGGAACTGAAGCTTTCTTT

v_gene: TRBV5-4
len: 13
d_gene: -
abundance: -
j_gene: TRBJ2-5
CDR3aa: CASSWGTQETQYF
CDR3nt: TGTGCCAGCAGCTGGGGCACCCAAGAGACCCAGTACTTC

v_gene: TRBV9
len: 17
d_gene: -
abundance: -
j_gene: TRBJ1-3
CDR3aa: CASSPAPLVDSGNTIYF
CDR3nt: TGTGCCAGCAGCCCGGCCCCGCTGGTAGACTCTGGAAACACCATATATTTT

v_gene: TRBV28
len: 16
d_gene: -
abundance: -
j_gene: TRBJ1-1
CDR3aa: CASEGTDSRMNTEAFF
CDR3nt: TGTGCCAGCGAAGGGACGGACAGTCGAATGAACACTGAAGCTTTCTTT

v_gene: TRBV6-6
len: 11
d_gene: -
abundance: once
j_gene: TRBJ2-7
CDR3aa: CASKSGYEQYF
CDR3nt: TGTGCCAGCAAATCTGGATACGAGCAGTACTTC

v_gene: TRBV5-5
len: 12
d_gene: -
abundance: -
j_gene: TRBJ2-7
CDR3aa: CASSLTTYEQYF
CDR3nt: TGTGCCAGCAGCTTGACCACCTACGAGCAGTACTTC

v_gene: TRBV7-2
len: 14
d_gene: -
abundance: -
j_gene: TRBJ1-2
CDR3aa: CASSLGFGGYGYTF
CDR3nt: TGTGCCAGCAGCTTAGGGTTCGGGGGTTATGGCTACACCTTC

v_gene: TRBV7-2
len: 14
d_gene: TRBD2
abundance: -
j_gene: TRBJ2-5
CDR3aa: CASSFSGGKETQYF
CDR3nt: TGTGCCAGCAGCTTTTCGGGGGGAAAAGAGACCCAGTACTTC